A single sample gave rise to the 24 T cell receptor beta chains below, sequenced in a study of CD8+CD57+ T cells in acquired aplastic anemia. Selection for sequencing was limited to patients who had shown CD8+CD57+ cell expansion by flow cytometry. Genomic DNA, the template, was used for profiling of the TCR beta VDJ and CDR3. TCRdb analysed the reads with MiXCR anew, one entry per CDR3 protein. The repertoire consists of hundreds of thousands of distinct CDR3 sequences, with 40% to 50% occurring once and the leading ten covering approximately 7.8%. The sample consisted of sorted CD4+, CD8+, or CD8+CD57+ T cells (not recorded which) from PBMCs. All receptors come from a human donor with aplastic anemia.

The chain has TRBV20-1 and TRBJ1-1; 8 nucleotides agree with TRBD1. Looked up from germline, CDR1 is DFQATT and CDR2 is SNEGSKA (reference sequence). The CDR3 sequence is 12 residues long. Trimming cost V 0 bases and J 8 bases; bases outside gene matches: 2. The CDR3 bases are TGCAGTGCTAGAGATCGGGACAGGGAAGCTTTCTTT. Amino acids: CSARDRDREAFF.

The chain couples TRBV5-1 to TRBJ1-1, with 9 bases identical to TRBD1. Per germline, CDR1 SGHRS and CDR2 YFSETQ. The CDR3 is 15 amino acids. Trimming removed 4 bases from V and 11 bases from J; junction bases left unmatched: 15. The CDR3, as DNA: TGCGCCAGCAGCGGACAGGGGAGGCTACACCTTCCGGCTTTCTTT. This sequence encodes CASSGQGRLHLPAFF.

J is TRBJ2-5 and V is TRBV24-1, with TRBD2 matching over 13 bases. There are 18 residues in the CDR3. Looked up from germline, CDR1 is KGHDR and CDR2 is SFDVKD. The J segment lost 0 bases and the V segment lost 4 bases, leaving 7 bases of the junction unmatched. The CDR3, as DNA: TGTGCCACCAGTGACCTACTGACTAGCGGGGGGTACCAAGAGACCCAGTACTTC. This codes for CATSDLLTSGGYQETQYF.

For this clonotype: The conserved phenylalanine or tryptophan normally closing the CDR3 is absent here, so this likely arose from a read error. Here the CDR3 reads CASSLDLFGTTPLHC. For the CDR3, the DNA is TGTGCCAGCAGCTTAGATCTCTTCGGGACAACACCCCTCCACTGT. V usage is TRBV7-9 and J usage is TRBJ1-6; weak D call: TRBD1 (6 bases). CDR1 is SEHNR, CDR2 FQNEAQ, per germline (reference sequence). The CDR3 sequence is 15 residues long. The V gene lost 1 base and the J gene lost 11 bases, with 15 bases spanning the gap.

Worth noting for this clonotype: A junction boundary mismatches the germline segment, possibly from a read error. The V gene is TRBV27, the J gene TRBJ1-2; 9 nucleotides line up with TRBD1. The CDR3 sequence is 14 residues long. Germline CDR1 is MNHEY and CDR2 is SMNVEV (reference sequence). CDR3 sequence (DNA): TGTGCCAGCAGTTTACTGGGACAGGGAAATGGCTACGCCTTC. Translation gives CASSLLGQGNGYAF.

CDR3 protein: CSARSGSGRARGTDTQYF. CDR3 sequence (DNA): TGCAGTGCTAGGAGCGGAAGCGGGAGGGCCCGGGGCACAGATACGCAGTATTTT. The rearrangement joins TRBV20-1 to TRBJ2-3; 10 nucleotides match TRBD2. Germline CDR1 reads DFQATT; CDR2 reads SNEGSKA (reference sequence). The CDR3 has 18 residues. Trimming cost V 3 bases and J 1 base; bases outside gene matches: 13.

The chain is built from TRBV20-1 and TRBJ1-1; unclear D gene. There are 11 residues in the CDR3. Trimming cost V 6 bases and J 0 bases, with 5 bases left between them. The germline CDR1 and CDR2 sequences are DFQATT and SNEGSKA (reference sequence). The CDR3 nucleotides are TGCAGTGCCGTAATGAACACTGAAGCTTTCTTT. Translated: CSAVMNTEAFF.

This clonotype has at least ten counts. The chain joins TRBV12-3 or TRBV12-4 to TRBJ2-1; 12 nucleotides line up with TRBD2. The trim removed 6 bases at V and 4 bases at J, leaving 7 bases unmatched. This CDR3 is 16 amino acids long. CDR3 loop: CASSQGGLAGYNEQFF. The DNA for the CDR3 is TGTGCCAGCAGCCAAGGCGGACTAGCGGGGTACAATGAGCAGTTCTTC.

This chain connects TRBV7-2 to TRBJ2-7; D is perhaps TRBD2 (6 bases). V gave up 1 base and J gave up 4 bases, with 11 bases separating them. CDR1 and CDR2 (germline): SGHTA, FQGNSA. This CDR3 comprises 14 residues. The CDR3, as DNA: TGTGCCAGCAGCTTAGACTTTCGGGGGTACGAGCAGTACTTC. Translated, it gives CASSLDFRGYEQYF.

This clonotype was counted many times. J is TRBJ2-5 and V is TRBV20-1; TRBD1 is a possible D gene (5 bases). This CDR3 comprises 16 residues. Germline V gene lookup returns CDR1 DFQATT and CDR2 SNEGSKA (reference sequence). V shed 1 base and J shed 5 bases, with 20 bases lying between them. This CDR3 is CSARGTKNGMRETQYF. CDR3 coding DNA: TGCAGTGCTAGAGGGACAAAGAATGGAATGCGGGAGACCCAGTACTTC.

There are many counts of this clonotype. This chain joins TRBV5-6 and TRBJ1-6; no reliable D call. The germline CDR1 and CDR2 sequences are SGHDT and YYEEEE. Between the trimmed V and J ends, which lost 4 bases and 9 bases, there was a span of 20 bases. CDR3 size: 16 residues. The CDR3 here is CASSPGGPGSGSPLHF. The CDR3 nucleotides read TGTGCCAGCAGCCCTGGTGGACCGGGGAGTGGTTCACCCCTCCACTTT.

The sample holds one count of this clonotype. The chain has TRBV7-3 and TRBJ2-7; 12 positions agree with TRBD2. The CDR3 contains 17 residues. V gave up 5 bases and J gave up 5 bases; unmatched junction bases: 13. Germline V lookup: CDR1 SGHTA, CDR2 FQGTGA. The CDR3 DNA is TGTGCCAGCAGCCACTGCCCCCGACTAGCGGGAGTCCACGAGCAGTACGTC. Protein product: CASSHCPRLAGVHEQYV.

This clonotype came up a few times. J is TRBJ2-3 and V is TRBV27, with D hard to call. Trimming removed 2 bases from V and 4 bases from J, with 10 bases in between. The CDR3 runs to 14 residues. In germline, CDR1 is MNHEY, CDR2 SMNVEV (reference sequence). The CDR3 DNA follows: TGTGCCAGCAGTTTAGGCAGAGAGGCAGATACGCAGTATTTT. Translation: CASSLGREADTQYF.

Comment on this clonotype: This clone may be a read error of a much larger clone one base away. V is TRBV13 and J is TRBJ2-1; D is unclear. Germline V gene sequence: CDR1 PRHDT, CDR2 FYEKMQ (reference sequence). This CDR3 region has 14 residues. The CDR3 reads CTSSLGQNYNEQFF. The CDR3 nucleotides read TGTACCAGCAGCTTAGGGCAGAACTACAATGAGCAGTTCTTC. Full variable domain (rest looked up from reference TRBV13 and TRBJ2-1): AAGVIQSPRHLIKEKRETATLKCYPIPRHDTVYWYQQGPGQDPQFLISFYEKMQSDKGSIPDRFSAQQFSDYHSELNMSSLELGDSALYFCTSSLGQNYNEQFFGPGTRLTVL.

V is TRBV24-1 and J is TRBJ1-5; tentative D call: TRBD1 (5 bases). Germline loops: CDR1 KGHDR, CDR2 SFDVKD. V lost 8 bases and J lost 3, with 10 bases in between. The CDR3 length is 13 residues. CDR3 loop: CATTPGPNQPQHF. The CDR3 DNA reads TGTGCCACCACCCCGGGGCCCAATCAGCCCCAGCATTTT.

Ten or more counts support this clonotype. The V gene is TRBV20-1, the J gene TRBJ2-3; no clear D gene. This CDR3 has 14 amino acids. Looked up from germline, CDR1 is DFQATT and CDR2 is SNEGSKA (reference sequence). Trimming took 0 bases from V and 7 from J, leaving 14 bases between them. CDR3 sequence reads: CSARDSRLDHTQYF. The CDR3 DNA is TGCAGTGCTAGAGATAGCCGGTTGGATCATACGCAGTATTTT.

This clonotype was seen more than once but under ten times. The CDR3: CASSHHRGRYEQYF. Written as DNA, the CDR3 is TGTGCCAGCAGCCATCACAGGGGGCGGTACGAGCAGTACTTC. The chain carries TRBV14 and TRBJ2-7; 9 bases map to TRBD1. J gave up 4 bases and V 3 bases, and 4 bases lay outside the gene matches. CDR3 length equals 14 residues. Germline V CDR1 and CDR2: SGHDN, FVKESK.

The CDR3 sequence is CAISESRGVGQGHEQYF. Here the CDR3 DNA reads TGTGCCATCAGTGAGTCGCGGGGTGTGGGACAGGGTCACGAGCAGTACTTC. V and J are TRBV10-3 and TRBJ2-7; 9 bases agree with TRBD1. CDR1 is ENHRY, CDR2 SYGVKD, per germline. Losses at the gene ends were 0 bases for V and 5 bases for J; bases not matched to a gene: 11. The CDR3 is 17 residues long.

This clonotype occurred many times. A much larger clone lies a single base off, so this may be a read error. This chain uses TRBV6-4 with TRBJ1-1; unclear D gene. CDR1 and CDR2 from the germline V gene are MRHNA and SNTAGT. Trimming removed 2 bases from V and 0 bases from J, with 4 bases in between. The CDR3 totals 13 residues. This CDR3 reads CASSDRMNTEAFF. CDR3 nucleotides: TGTGCCAGCAGTGACAGGATGAACACTGAAGCTTTCTTT.

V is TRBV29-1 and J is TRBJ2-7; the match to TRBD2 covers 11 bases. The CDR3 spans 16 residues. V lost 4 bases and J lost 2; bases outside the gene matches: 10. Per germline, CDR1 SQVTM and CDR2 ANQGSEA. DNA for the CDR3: TGCAGCGTTGGCGTGTCCGGGACTAGCGGAACCTACGAGCAGTACGTC. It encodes CSVGVSGTSGTYEQYV.

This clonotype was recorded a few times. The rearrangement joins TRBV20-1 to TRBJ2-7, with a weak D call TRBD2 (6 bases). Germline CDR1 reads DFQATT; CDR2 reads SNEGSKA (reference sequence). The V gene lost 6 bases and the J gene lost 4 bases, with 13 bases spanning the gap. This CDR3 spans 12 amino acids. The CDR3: CSAAPGTYEQYF. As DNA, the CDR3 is TGCAGTGCCGCCCCAGGGACTTACGAGCAGTACTTC.

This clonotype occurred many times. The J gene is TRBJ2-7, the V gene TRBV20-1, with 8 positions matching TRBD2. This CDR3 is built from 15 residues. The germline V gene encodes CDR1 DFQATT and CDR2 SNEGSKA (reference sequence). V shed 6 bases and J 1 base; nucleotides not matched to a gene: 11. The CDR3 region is CSATNAAGESYEQYF. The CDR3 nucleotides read TGCAGTGCCACTAACGCAGCGGGAGAGTCCTACGAGCAGTACTTC.

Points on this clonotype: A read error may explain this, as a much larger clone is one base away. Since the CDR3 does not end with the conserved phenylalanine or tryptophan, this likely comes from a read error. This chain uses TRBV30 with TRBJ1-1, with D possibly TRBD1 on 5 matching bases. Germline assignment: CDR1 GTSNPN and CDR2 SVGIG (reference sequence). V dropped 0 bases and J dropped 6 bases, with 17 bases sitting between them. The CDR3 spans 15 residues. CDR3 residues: CAWSVQVDKGAEAFS. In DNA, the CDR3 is TGTGCCTGGAGTGTACAGGTCGATAAGGGTGCTGAAGCTTTCTCT.

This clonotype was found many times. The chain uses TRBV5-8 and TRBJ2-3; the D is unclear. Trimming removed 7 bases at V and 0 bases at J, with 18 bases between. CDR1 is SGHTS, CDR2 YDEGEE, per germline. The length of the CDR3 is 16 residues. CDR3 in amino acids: CASAFYGSTSTDTQYF. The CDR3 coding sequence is TGTGCCAGCGCCTTCTACGGCAGTACTAGCACAGATACGCAGTATTTT.